The next 16 T cell receptor beta chains were all read from a single sample in a study. Each CDR3 protein is one row after TCRdb ran MiXCR on the 5' RACE reads. The table has roughly 38,000 distinct CDR3 sequences, under 20% seen once. The material sequenced was naive CD4+ T cells sorted from a lymph node. Subset: naive CD4+ T cells, CD4+CD45RA+CD25-. Receptors originate from a female donor with breast cancer.

At least ten counts were recorded for this clonotype. This chain joins TRBV7-2 and TRBJ2-5; tentative D call: TRBD1 (6 bases). With 7 bases removed from V and 2 bases from J, the gap between germline ends came to 14 bases. Germline V gives CDR1 SGHTA, CDR2 FQGNSA. The CDR3 spans 14 residues. CDR3 in DNA: TGTGCCAGCACTGGGACACAGGGACAAGAGACCCAGTACTTC. It translates to CASTGTQGQETQYF.

This clonotype was recorded a few times. The CDR3 DNA sequence: TGTGCCAGCAGCATCTCTGGACTTATCTCTGGAAACACCATATATTTT. This sequence encodes CASSISGLISGNTIYF. V gene TRBV12-3 or TRBV12-4 combines with J gene TRBJ1-3; D unresolved. The CDR3 is 16 residues long. Between the trimmed V and J ends, which lost 6 bases and 0 bases, there was a span of 15 bases.

This clonotype was found a few times. V and J are TRBV11-2 and TRBJ2-3; D call uncertain. Trimming shortened V by 5 bases and J by 5 bases, and 23 bases separated the two germline ends. Germline CDR1 SGHAT, CDR2 FQNNGV. This CDR3 region has 17 residues. CDR3 amino acids: CASSLGVSGPWGDTQYF. CDR3 coding DNA: TGTGCCAGCAGCCTTGGGGTGTCCGGTCCTTGGGGAGATACGCAGTATTTT.

The J gene is TRBJ2-1, the V gene TRBV12-3 or TRBV12-4, with D perhaps TRBD2 (6 bases). The length of the CDR3 is 12 residues. Trimming took off 6 bases at V and 13 bases at J, with 16 bases between the two ends. CDR3 region: CASSGSREDQFF. CDR3 DNA sequence: TGTGCCAGCAGCGGGAGTAGGGAGGATCAGTTCTTC.

This clonotype was seen only a few times. V usage is TRBV5-1 and J usage is TRBJ1-4, with D hard to call. This CDR3 region has 14 residues. Germline CDR1 SGHRS, CDR2 YFSETQ. The V end was cut by 4 bases, the J end by 0 bases, with 7 bases between. The CDR3 reads CASSPEATNEKLFF. CDR3 DNA: TGCGCCAGCAGCCCAGAGGCAACTAATGAAAAACTGTTTTTT.

This clonotype was detected ten times or more. The V call is TRBV4-1, the J call TRBJ2-5, with D unclear. This CDR3 spans 16 amino acids. V gave up 5 bases and J gave up 4 bases, with 20 bases separating them. Germline V CDR1 and CDR2: MGHRA, YSYEKL. CDR3 nucleotides: TGCGCCAGCAGCAATTATGTAGGGCCTTCGGGAGAGACCCAGTACTTC. Amino acid sequence: CASSNYVGPSGETQYF.

V gene TRBV5-6 combines with J gene TRBJ2-5, with D tentatively TRBD1 (6 bases). This CDR3 comprises 14 residues. Germline V gene lookup returns CDR1 SGHDT and CDR2 YYEEEE. The V gene lost 3 bases and the J gene lost 5 bases, with 14 bases spanning the gap. CDR3 sequence: CASSSTTGRETQYF. CDR3 nucleotides: TGTGCCAGCAGCTCTACGACAGGCAGGGAGACCCAGTACTTC.

This clonotype appeared once. V and J are TRBV6-6 and TRBJ1-5, with D possibly matching TRBD1 (6 bases). The CDR3 covers 16 residues. Trimming pared 4 bases from V and 0 bases from J, leaving 13 bases between. CDR1 is MNHNY and CDR2 is SVGAGI in the germline V gene (reference sequence). CDR3 in DNA: TGTGCCAGCAGTTGGGGGCCCGAGCATAGCAATCAGCCCCAGCATTTT. Translating it yields CASSWGPEHSNQPQHF.

The chain links TRBV24-1 to TRBJ1-5; a weak D match, TRBD1 (6 bases). Trimming took off 4 bases at V and 4 bases at J, with 19 bases between the two ends. In germline, CDR1 is KGHDR, CDR2 SFDVKD. The CDR3 has 17 amino acids. The CDR3 spells CATSDARGTNRNQPQHF. In DNA form, the CDR3 reads TGTGCCACCAGTGACGCCCGCGGGACAAACAGAAATCAGCCCCAGCATTTT.

The V call is TRBV5-5, the J call TRBJ2-3, with 13 bases matching TRBD2. J lost 2 bases, V lost 4 bases, and 13 bases had no gene match. From germline, CDR1 is SGHKS and CDR2 YYEKEE (reference sequence). The CDR3 length is 19 residues. The CDR3 loop reads CASSALGLAGNQNTDTQYF. The CDR3 nucleotides read TGTGCCAGCAGCGCCCTGGGACTAGCGGGGAACCAGAACACAGATACGCAGTATTTT.

Ten or more counts support this clonotype. The chain uses TRBV5-1 and TRBJ2-3, with 8 positions matching TRBD2. The CDR3 totals 15 residues. In germline, CDR1 is SGHRS, CDR2 YFSETQ. V shed 3 bases, J shed 0 bases, and the junction held 3 bases outside the gene matches. CDR3 region: CASSSGLASTDTQYF. CDR3 bases: TGCGCCAGCAGCTCTGGACTAGCTAGCACAGATACGCAGTATTTT.

This clonotype has at least ten counts. This chain connects TRBV6-6 to TRBJ1-2; D is uncertain. The V gene lost 4 bases and the J gene lost 5 bases, with 8 bases spanning the gap. From germline, CDR1 is MNHNY and CDR2 SVGAGI (reference sequence). The length of the CDR3 is 12 residues. The CDR3 DNA follows: TGTGCCAGCAGTTCCCCTGGGTATGGCTACACCTTC. Protein: CASSSPGYGYTF.

There are a few counts of this clonotype. The rearrangement joins TRBV29-1 to TRBJ1-1; D gene uncertain. The CDR3 sequence is 11 residues long. Looked up from germline, CDR1 is SQVTM and CDR2 is ANQGSEA. Trimming cost V 6 bases and J 3 bases, with 8 bases left between them. In DNA, the CDR3 is TGCAGCGTCGCGGAGGACACTGAAGCTTTCTTT. The encoded protein is CSVAEDTEAFF.

This clonotype was counted at least ten times. The J gene is TRBJ2-1, the V gene TRBV6-2 or TRBV6-3, with TRBD2 identical over 7 bases. This CDR3 is 16 amino acids long. Germline loops: CDR1 MNHEY, CDR2 SVGEGT. The V gene end was trimmed by 0 bases and the J gene end by 6 bases; junction bases not matched to a gene: 8. DNA of the CDR3: TGTGCCAGCAGTTACTCGCGGACTAGGGTGAGCAATGAGCAGTTCTTC. Amino acid sequence: CASSYSRTRVSNEQFF.

The DNA for the CDR3 is TGTGCCAGCAGCTTAGACGGGCTAAGGGAGACCCAGTACTTC. Amino acid sequence: CASSLDGLRETQYF. This chain joins TRBV7-8 and TRBJ2-5; D not certain. V dropped 1 base and J dropped 5 bases, with 11 bases sitting between them. Germline loops: CDR1 SGHVS, CDR2 FQNEAQ. The CDR3 runs to 14 residues.

The sample holds many counts of this clonotype. J is TRBJ1-4 and V is TRBV4-2; TRBD1 is a possible D gene (5 bases). Trimming cost V 1 base and J 9 bases, with 12 bases left between them. The CDR3 runs to 14 residues. Germline loops: CDR1 LGHNA, CDR2 YNFKEQ. CDR3 DNA sequence: TGTGCCAGCAGCCAAGTGGGGCAGGTCAAAAAACTGTTTTTT. It yields the protein CASSQVGQVKKLFF.